This T cell receptor beta chain derives from a study of T-cell memory formation after mild COVID-19. In germline, CDR1 is SQVTM, CDR2 ANQGSEA. V shed 8 bases and J shed 2 bases, with 17 bases lying between them. The CDR3 has 14 amino acids. This clonotype was counted a few times. MiXCR, applied by TCRdb to the 5' RACE reads, yields one record per CDR3 protein. The table has a few hundred thousand distinct CDR3 sequences, around 27% seen once. Sequencing was performed on PBMCs or a T cell subset sorted from them (not recorded which). The chain carries TRBV29-1 and TRBJ2-3, with D maybe TRBD2 (6 bases). This clonotype was sampled from an adult woman who had mild COVID-19 (a few samples of this study predate the infection). Cell type and time point are not known. CDR3 DNA: TGCAGCTGTCAGCCCGGGGGATACACAGATACGCAGTATTTT. Translating it yields CSCQPGGYTDTQYF.